One T cell receptor beta chain is described in this entry. This record belongs to a study of blood T cell repertoires in COVID-19. Germline values: CDR1 MDHEN, CDR2 SYDVKM. The CDR3 covers 13 residues. V was shortened by 7 bases and J by 8 bases, with 14 bases between the two germline ends. Using immunoSEQ multiplex PCR, the repertoire was profiled, and TCRdb retains in-frame clones only, with some absent. The sample records some 64,000 clones, roughly 70% being singletons. This clonotype originated in a woman aged 60-70 years who had been exposed to COVID-19. The chain employs TRBV28 and TRBJ1-4; D is perhaps TRBD1 (5 bases). The sequenced sample consisted of PBMCs or T cells enriched from blood (not recorded which). The CDR3 reads CASTQGTYEKLFF. The CDR3 DNA is TGTGCCAGCACCCAGGGAACCTACGAAAAACTGTTTTTT.